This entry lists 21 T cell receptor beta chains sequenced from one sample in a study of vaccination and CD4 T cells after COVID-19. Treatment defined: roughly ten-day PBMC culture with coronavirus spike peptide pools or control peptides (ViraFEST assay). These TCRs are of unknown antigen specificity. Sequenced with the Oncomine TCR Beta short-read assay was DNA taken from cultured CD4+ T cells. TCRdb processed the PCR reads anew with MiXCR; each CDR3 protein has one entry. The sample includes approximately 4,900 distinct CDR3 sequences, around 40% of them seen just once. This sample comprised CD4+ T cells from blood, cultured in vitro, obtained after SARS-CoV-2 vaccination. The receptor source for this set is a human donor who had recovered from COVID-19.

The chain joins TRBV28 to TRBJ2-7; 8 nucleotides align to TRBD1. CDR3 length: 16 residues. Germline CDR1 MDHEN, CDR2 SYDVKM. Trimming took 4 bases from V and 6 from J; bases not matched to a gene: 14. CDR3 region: CASSSGWGQGASEQYF. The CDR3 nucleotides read TGTGCCAGCAGTTCGGGGTGGGGGCAGGGGGCGAGCGAGCAGTACTTC.

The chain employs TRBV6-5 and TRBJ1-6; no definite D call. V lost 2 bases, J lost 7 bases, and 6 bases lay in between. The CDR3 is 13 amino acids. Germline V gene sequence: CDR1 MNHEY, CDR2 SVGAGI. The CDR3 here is CASSYARNSPLHF. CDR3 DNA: TGTGCCAGCAGTTACGCCCGAAATTCACCCCTCCACTTT.

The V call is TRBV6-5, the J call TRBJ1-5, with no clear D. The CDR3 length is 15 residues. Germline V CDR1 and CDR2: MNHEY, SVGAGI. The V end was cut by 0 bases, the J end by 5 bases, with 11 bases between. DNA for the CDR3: TGTGCCAGCAGTTACTCGAACGGGTTGGATCAGCCCCAGCATTTT. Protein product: CASSYSNGLDQPQHF.

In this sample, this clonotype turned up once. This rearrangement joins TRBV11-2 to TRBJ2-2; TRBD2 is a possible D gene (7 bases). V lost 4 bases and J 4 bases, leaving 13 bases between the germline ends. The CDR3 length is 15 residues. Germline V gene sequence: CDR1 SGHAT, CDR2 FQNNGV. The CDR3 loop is CASSSPRGATGELFF. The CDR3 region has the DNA TGTGCCAGCAGCTCCCCCCGGGGGGCCACCGGGGAGCTGTTTTTT.

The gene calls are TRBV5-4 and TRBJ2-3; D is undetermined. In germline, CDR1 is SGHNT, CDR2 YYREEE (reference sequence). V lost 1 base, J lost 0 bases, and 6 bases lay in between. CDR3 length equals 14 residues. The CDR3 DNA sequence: TGTGCCAGCAGCTTGCCCACTAGCACAGATACGCAGTATTTT. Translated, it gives CASSLPTSTDTQYF.

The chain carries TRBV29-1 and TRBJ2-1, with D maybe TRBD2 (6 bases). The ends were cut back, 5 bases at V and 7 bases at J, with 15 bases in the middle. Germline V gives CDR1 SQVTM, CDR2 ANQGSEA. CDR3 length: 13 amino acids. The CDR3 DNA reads TGCAGCGTTCGAGCGGAGGGCAAAAATGAGCAGTTCTTC. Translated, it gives CSVRAEGKNEQFF.

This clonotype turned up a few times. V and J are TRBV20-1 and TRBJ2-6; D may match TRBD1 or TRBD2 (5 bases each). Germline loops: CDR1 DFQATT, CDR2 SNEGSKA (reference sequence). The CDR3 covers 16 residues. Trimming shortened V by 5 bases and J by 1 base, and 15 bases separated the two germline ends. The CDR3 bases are TGCAGTGCTCCCGGGACCGGGGTTTCTGGGGCCAACGTCCTGACTTTC. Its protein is CSAPGTGVSGANVLTF.

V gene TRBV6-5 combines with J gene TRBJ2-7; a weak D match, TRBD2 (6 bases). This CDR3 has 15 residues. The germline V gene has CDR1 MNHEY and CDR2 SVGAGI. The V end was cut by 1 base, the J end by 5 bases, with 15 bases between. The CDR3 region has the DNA TGTGCCAGCAGTTACTACGGGACTCCTCCTAACGAGCAGTACTTC. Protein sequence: CASSYYGTPPNEQYF.

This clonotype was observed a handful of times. The DNA of the CDR3 is TGCAGTGCTAGAGATAGGGTTACTAGCGGGGGGGAGACCCAGTACTTC. Translated, it gives CSARDRVTSGGETQYF. The chain is built from TRBV20-1 and TRBJ2-5, with TRBD2 identical over 12 bases. With V trimmed by 0 bases and J by 5 bases, 7 bases remained unmatched. Germline assignment: CDR1 DFQATT and CDR2 SNEGSKA (reference sequence). The CDR3 length is 16 residues.

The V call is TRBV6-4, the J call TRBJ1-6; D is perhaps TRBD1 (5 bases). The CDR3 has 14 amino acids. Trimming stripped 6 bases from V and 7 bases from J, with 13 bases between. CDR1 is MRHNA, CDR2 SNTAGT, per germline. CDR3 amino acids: CASSSSPGNSPLHF. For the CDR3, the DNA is TGTGCCAGCAGCAGTTCCCCAGGGAATTCACCCCTCCACTTT.

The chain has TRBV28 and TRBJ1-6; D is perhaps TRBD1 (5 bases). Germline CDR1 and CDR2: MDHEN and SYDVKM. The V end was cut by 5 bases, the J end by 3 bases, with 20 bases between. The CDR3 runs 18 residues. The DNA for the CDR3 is TGTGCCAGCAGTCCCCAGGGCCGACTGGGCAGCTATAATTCACCCCTCCACTTT. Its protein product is CASSPQGRLGSYNSPLHF.

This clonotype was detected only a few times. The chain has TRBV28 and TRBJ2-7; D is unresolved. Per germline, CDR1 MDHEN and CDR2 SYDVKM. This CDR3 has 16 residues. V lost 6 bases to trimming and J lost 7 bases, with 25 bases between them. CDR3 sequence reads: CASSALVKVTLREQYF. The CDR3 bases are TGTGCCAGCAGCGCACTCGTTAAAGTGACTTTGCGGGAGCAGTACTTC. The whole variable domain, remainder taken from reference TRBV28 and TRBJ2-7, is DVKVTQSSRYLVKRTGEKVFLECVQDMDHENMFWYRQDPGLGLRLIYFSYDVKMKEKGDIPEGYSVSREKKERFSLILESASTNQTSMYLCASSALVKVTLREQYFGPGTRLTVT.

The CDR3 coding sequence is TGTGCCAGCAGTTTAGCGACGCAGATCTCGGTGAACACTGAAGCTTTCTTT. This translates into CASSLATQISVNTEAFF. The chain couples TRBV12-3 or TRBV12-4 to TRBJ1-1; D not certain. This CDR3 spans 17 amino acids. The V end was cut by 0 bases, the J end by 0 bases, with 14 bases between.

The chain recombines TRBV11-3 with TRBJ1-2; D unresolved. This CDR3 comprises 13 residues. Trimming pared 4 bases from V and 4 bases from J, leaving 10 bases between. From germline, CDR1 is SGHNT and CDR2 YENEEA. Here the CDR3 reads CASSSPRTYGYTF. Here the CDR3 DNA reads TGTGCCAGCAGCTCACCGAGGACCTATGGCTACACCTTC. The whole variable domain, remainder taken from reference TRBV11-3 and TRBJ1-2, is EAGVVQSPRYKIIEKKQPVAFWCNPISGHNTLYWYLQNLGQGPELLIRYENEEAVDDSQLPKDRFSAERLKGVDSTLKIQPAELGDSAVYLCASSSPRTYGYTFGSGTRLTVV.

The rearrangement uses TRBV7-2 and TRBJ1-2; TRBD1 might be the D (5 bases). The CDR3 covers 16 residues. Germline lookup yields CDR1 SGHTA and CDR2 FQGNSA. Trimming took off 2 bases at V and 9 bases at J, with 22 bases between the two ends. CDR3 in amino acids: CASSLIYRARGLRYTF. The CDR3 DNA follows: TGTGCCAGCAGCTTAATCTATCGGGCACGGGGGTTGCGCTACACCTTC.

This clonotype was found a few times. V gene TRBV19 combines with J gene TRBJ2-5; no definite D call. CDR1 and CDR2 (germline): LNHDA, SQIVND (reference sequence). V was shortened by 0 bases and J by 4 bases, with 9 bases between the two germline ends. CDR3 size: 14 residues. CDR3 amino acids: CASSIDLHGETQYF. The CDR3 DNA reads TGTGCCAGTAGTATAGACCTGCACGGAGAGACCCAGTACTTC.

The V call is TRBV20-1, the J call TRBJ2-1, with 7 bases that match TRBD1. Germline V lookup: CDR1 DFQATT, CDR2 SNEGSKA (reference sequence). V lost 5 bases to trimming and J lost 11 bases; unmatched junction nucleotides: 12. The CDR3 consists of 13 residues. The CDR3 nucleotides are TGCAGTGCTCTCGGACAGGATGGCGGTCAGCAGTTCTTC. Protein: CSALGQDGGQQFF.

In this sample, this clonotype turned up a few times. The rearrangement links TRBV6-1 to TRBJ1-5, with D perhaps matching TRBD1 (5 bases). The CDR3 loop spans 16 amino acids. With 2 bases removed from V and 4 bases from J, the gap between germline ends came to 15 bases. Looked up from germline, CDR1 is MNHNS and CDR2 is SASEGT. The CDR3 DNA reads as TGTGCCAGCAGTGAAATGGTAGGGGTACCTAATCAGCCCCAGCATTTT. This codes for CASSEMVGVPNQPQHF.

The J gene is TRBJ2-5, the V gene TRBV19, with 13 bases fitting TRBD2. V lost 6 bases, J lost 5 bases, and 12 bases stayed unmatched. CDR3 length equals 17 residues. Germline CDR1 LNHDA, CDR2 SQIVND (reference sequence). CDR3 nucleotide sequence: TGTGCCAGTAGCCCACTAGCGGGAGGGCAAGGGTATGAGACCCAGTACTTC. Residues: CASSPLAGGQGYETQYF.

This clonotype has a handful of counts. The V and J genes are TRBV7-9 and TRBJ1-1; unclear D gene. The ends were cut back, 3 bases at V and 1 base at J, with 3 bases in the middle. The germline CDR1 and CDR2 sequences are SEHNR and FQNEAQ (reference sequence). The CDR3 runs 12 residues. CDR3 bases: TGTGCCAGCAGCTTGTCGAACACTGAAGCTTTCTTT. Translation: CASSLSNTEAFF.

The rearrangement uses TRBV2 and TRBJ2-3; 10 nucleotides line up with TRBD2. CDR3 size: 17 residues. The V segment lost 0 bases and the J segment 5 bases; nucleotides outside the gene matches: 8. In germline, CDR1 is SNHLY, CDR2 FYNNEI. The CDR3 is CASSEALASGSRDTQYF. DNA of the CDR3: TGTGCCAGCAGTGAAGCGCTTGCTAGCGGGAGTCGAGATACGCAGTATTTT.